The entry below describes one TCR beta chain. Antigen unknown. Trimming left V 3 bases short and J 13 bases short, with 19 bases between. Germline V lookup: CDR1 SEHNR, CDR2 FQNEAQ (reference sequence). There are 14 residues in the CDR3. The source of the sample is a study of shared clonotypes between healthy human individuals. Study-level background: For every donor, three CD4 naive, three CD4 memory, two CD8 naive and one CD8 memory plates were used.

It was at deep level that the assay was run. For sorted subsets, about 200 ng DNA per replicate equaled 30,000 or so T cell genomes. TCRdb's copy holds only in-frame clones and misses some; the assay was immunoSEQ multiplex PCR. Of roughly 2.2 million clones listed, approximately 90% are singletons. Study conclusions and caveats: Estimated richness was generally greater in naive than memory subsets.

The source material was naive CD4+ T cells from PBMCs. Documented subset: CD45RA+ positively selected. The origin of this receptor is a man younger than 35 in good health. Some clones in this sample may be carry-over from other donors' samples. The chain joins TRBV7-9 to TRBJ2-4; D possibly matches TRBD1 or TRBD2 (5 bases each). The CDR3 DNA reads TGTGCCAGCAGCTTCACCGGTCGGGACGCAAGGCAGTACTTC. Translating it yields CASSFTGRDARQYF. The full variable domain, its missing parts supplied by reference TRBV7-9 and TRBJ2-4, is DTGVSQNPRHKITKRGQNVTFRCDPISEHNRLYWYRQTLGQGPEFLTYFQNEAQLEKSRLLSDRFSAERPKGSFSTLEIQRTEQGDSAMYLCASSFTGRDARQYFGAGTRLSVL.